Included here is one T cell receptor beta chain sequence, with context. Different DNA sequences within this sample yield the same CDR3. Germline CDR1 and CDR2: KGHSH and LQKENI. CDR3 length: 13 residues. V was trimmed by 2 bases and J by 5 bases, leaving 9 bases between them. This entry is derived from a study of beta chain features in type 1 diabetes. The authors reverse transcribed all of the isolated RNA, so sequencing captured expressed TCRB transcripts. Sequencing was performed with immunoSEQ multiplex PCR; in TCRdb, only in-frame clones are kept and a portion is missing. The table shows 620,000 or so clones, with roughly a sixth occurring only once.

The V and J genes are TRBV18 and TRBJ2-5; D perhaps matches TRBD2 (5 bases). The receptor was isolated from a young man in good health. The sample taken for sequencing was naive CD4+ T cells from blood. CDR3 bases: TGTGCCAGCTCACCAGCGGGTAGGGAGACCCAGTACTTC. Its translation is CASSPAGRETQYF.